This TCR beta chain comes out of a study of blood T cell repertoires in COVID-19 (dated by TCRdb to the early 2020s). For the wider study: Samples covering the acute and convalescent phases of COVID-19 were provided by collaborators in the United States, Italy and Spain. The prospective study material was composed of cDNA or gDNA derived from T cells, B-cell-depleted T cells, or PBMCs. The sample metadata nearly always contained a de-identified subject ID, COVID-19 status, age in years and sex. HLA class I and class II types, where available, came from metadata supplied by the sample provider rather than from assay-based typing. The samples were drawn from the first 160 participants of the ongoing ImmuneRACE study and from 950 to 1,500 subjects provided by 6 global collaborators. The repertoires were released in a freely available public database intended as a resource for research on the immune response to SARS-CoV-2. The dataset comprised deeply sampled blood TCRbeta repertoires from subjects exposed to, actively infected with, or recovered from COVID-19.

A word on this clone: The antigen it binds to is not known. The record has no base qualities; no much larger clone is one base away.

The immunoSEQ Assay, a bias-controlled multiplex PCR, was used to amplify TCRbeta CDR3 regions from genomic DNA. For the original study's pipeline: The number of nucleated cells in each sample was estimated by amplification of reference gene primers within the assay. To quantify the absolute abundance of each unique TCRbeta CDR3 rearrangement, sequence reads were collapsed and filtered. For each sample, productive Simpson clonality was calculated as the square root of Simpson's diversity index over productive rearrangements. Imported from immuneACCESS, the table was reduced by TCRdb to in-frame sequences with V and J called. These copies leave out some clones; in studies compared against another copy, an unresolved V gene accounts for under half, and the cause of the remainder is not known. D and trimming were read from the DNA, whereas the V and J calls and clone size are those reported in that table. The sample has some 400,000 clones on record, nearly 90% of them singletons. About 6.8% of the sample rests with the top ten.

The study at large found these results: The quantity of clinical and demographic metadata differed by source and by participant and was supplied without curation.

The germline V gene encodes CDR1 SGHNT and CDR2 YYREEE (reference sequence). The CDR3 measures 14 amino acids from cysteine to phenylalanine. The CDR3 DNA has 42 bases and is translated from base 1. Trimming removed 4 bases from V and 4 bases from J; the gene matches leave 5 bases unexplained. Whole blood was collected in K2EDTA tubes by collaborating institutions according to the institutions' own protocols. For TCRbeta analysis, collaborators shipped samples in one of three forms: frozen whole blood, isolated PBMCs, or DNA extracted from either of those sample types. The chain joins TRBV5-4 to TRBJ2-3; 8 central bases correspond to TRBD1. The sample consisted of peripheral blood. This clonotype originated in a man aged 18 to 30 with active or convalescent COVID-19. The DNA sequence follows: TGTGCCAGCAGCCTACAACAGGGGGCAGATACGCAGTATTTT. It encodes CASSLQQGADTQYF. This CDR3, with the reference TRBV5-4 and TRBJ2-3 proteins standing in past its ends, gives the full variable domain ETGVTQSPTHLIKTRGQQVTLRCSSQSGHNTVSWYQQALGQGPQFIFQYYREEENGRGNFPPRFSGLQFPNYSSELNVNALELDDSALYLCASSLQQGADTQYFGPGTRLTVL.